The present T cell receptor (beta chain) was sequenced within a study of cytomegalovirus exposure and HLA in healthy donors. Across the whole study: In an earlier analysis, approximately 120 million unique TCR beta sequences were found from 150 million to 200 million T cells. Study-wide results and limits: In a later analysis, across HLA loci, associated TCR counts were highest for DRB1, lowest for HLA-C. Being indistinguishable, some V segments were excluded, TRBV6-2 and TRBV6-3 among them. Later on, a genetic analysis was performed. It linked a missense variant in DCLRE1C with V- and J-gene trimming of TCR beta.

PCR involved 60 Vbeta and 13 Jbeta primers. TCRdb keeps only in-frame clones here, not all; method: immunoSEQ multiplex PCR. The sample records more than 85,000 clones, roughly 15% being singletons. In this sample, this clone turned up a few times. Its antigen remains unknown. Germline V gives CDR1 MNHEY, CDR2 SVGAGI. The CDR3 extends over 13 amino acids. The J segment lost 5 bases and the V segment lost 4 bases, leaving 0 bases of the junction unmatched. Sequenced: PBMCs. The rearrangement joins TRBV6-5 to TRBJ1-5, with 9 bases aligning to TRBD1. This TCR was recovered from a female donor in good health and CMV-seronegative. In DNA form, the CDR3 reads TGTGCCAGCAGTTGGACAGGGGATCAGCCCCAGCATTTT. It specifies CASSWTGDQPQHF.